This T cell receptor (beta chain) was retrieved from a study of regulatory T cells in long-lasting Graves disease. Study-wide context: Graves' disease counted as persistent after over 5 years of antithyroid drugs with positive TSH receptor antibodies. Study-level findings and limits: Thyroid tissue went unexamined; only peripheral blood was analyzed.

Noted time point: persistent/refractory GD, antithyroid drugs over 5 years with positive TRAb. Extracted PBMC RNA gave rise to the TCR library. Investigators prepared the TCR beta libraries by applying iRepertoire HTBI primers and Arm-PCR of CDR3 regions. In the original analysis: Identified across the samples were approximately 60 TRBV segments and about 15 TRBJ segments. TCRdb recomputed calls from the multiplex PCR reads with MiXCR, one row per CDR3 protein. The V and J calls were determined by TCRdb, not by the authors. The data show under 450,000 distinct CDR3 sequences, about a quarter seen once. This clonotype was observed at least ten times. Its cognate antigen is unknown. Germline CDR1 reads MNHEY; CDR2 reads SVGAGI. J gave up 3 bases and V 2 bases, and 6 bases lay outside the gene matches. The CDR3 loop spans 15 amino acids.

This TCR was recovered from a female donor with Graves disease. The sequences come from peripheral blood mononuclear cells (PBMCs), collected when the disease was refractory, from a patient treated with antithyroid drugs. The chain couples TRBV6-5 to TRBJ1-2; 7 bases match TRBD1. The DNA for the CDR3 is TGTGCCAGCAGTTACGGGACAGTTCTAGACTATGGCTACACCTTC. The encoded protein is CASSYGTVLDYGYTF.